The 3 T cell receptor beta chains listed next were all sequenced from one sample in a study of PD-L1 blockade in urothelial cancer. Time point of the sample: peripheral blood 6 weeks after treatment start. Sequenced by immunoSEQ multiplex PCR; TCRdb stores in-frame clones only, minus some. The sample has over 70,000 clones, roughly 83% seen once. This sample comprised PBMCs, obtained around atezolizumab (anti-PD-L1) treatment. The receptors derive from a man between 65 and 80 years old with urothelial cancer.

There are many counts of this clone. The rearrangement links TRBV18 to TRBJ2-4; D ambiguous. Germline loops: CDR1 KGHSH, CDR2 LQKENI. The CDR3 extends over 16 amino acids. Deletions cut 3 bases from V and 1 base from J, with 13 bases between. The CDR3 loop is CASSPRVSVAKNIQYF. Here the CDR3 DNA reads TGTGCCAGCTCACCCCGGGTGAGCGTGGCCAAAAACATTCAGTACTTC.

The rearrangement joins TRBV5-1 to TRBJ1-5, with a tentative D call TRBD1 (5 bases). The V gene's germline CDR1 is SGHRS and CDR2 YFSETQ. This CDR3 comprises 15 residues. The ends were cut back, 0 bases at V and 5 bases at J, with 12 bases in the middle. The CDR3 sequence is CASSLAGGGDQPQHF. The CDR3, as DNA: TGCGCCAGCAGCTTGGCGGGGGGAGGTGATCAGCCCCAGCATTTT.

This clone was recorded a few times. CDR3 loop: CASTRTGTHEQYF. CDR3 coding DNA: TGTGCCAGCACCAGGACCGGGACACACGAGCAGTACTTC. This rearrangement joins TRBV2 to TRBJ2-7; weak D call: TRBD1 (6 bases). The length of the CDR3 is 13 residues. Trimming took 7 bases from V and 5 from J, leaving 15 bases between them. Germline V CDR1 and CDR2: SNHLY, FYNNEI.